This record covers a single T cell receptor (beta chain). The antigen is undetermined. The V end was cut by 1 base, the J end by 3 bases, with 1 base between. The CDR3 extends over 13 amino acids. Germline V gene lookup returns CDR1 SEHNR and CDR2 FQNEAQ (reference sequence). The record originates from a study of long-term antiretroviral therapy in people with HIV. Study-level background: The study's earliest collections predate the 2015 immediate-ART recommendation by about a decade.

General study points: Blood in the study was drawn between the mid-2000s and the late 2010s, possibly under older ART regimens, which may be less effective than current ones. Controls had broader CDR3 length ranges than HIV repertoires did.

The immunoSEQ assay was v3.0, run at survey level. Sequencing aimed to cover about 40,000-50,000 T-cell genomes per sample. Sequencing used immunoSEQ multiplex PCR; TCRdb keeps in-frame clones, though not all of them. The table includes approximately 24,000 clones, 87% detected once. Sample: unsorted PBMCs, taken 1.8 years before starting antiretroviral therapy. This clonotype was sampled from a man aged 50 to 59 with HIV. This chain uses TRBV7-9 with TRBJ2-6, with D unresolved. CDR3 DNA sequence: TGTGCCAGCAGCTTAGGTGGGGCCAACGTCCTGACTTTC. This sequence encodes CASSLGGANVLTF. Filled out from reference TRBV7-9 and TRBJ2-6, the complete variable domain reads DTGVSQNPRHKITKRGQNVTFRCDPISEHNRLYWYRQTLGQGPEFLTYFQNEAQLEKSRLLSDRFSAERPKGSFSTLEIQRTEQGDSAMYLCASSLGGANVLTFGAGSRLTVL.